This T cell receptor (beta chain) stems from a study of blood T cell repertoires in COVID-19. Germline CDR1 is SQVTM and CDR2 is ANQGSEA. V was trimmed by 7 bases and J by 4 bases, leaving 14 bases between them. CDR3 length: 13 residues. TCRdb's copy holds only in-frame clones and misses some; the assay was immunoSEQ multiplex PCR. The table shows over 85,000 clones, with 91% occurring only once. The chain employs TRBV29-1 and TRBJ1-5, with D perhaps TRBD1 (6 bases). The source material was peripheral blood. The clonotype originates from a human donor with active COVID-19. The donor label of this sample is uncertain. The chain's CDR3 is CSAAQGRNQPQHF. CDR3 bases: TGCAGCGCAGCACAGGGTAGGAATCAGCCCCAGCATTTT.